Presented here are 26 T cell receptor beta chains from one specimen sequenced in a study of cytomegalovirus exposure and HLA in healthy donors. The PCR used 60 Vbeta and 13 Jbeta primers. Clones were read by immunoSEQ multiplex PCR, and TCRdb kept only the in-frame ones, dropping some. This sample carries 100,000 to 150,000 clones, around 80% of them seen once, and the ten largest clones take 1.9%. Sequencing used PBMCs. The receptor set was obtained from a man in his fifties in good health and CMV-seronegative.

This clone was counted between two and nine times. This sequence joins TRBV4-2 and TRBJ1-1; TRBD1 agrees at 7 bases. CDR1 is LGHNA and CDR2 is YNFKEQ in the germline V gene. The CDR3 is made up of 18 amino acids. V shed 0 bases, J shed 0 bases, and the junction held 10 bases outside the gene matches. CDR3 in amino acids: CASSQEPNRGRLNTEAFF. CDR3 sequence (DNA): TGTGCCAGCAGCCAAGAACCAAACAGGGGAAGACTGAACACTGAAGCTTTCTTT.

The chain combines TRBV7-2 with TRBJ2-5, with D possibly TRBD2 on 6 matching bases. TRBJ2-7 explains the end of the DNA better; the J call may be wrong. This CDR3 is built from 14 residues. The germline CDR1 and CDR2 sequences are SGHTA and FQGNSA. In DNA form, the CDR3 reads TGTGCCAGCAGCTCAAAGGGACTGGTTTACGAGCAGTACTTC. It translates to CASSSKGLVYEQYF.

V is TRBV28 and J is TRBJ2-5, with 8 positions matching TRBD2. The J call may be faulty, since TRBJ2-7 better matches the DNA end. The germline V gene encodes CDR1 MDHEN and CDR2 SYDVKM. The CDR3 sequence is 14 residues long. The CDR3 here is CASSQRGPTYEQYF. The CDR3 nucleotides read TGTGCCAGCAGTCAGCGGGGGCCTACCTACGAGCAGTACTTC.

The rearrangement uses TRBV5-1 and TRBJ1-4, with D possibly TRBD1 on 5 matching bases. The V gene lost 4 bases and the J gene lost 6 bases, with 13 bases spanning the gap. Germline CDR1 SGHRS, CDR2 YFSETQ. The length of the CDR3 is 14 residues. The CDR3 loop is CASSRGEVDEKLFF. In nucleotides, the CDR3 is TGCGCCAGCAGCCGAGGGGAGGTAGATGAAAAACTGTTTTTT.

The genes are TRBV4-2 and TRBJ1-6; no clear D. Trimming pared 3 bases from V and 6 bases from J, leaving 6 bases between. The length of the CDR3 is 13 residues. Germline V gene data show CDR1 as LGHNA and CDR2 as YNFKEQ. CDR3 residues: CASSQPVNSPLHF. The CDR3 region has the DNA TGTGCCAGCAGCCAGCCGGTTAATTCACCCCTCCACTTT.

The chain is built from TRBV5-6 and TRBJ2-2; D unclear. Trimming stripped 0 bases from V and 6 bases from J, with 9 bases between. CDR3 length: 14 residues. Germline CDR1 and CDR2: SGHDT and YYEEEE. CDR3 nucleotides: TGTGCCAGCAGCTTGGGCGGTATCGCCGGGGAGCTGTTTTTT. It yields the protein CASSLGGIAGELFF. Drawing the rest from reference TRBV5-6 and TRBJ2-2, the complete variable domain is DAGVTQSPTHLIKTRGQQVTLRCSPKSGHDTVSWYQQALGQGPQFIFQYYEEEERQRGNFPDRFSGHQFPNYSSELNVNALLLGDSALYLCASSLGGIAGELFFGEGSRLTVL.

This chain links TRBV9 with TRBJ2-3; D gene unclear. V was shortened by 1 base and J by 3 bases, with 6 bases between the two germline ends. The length of the CDR3 is 13 residues. From germline, CDR1 is SGDLS and CDR2 YYNGEE. The CDR3 region is CASSVYMTDTQYF. The CDR3 nucleotides are TGTGCCAGCAGCGTATACATGACAGATACGCAGTATTTT. Full variable domain (missing parts from reference TRBV9 and TRBJ2-3): DSGVTQTPKHLITATGQRVTLRCSPRSGDLSVYWYQQSLDQGLQFLIQYYNGEERAKGNILERFSAQQFPDLHSELNLSSLELGDSALYFCASSVYMTDTQYFGPGTRLTVL.

The chain couples TRBV5-1 to TRBJ2-7; 9 positions agree with TRBD2. After removal of 3 bases from V and 3 bases from J, the junction contained 10 bases not matched to a gene. The length of the CDR3 is 16 residues. CDR1 is SGHRS and CDR2 is YFSETQ in the germline V gene. The CDR3 region has the DNA TGCGCCAGCAGCTCGGGGGATGGCGGGGGGGGCTACGAGCAGTACTTC. It specifies CASSSGDGGGGYEQYF.

The V gene is TRBV6-6, the J gene TRBJ1-4; 7 bases map to TRBD1. CDR3 length: 14 amino acids. Unmatched junction bases numbered 6, after V lost 6 bases and J lost 5 bases. Germline loops: CDR1 MNHNY, CDR2 SVGAGI (reference sequence). The CDR3 spells CASRYGTVNEKLFF. CDR3 in DNA: TGTGCCAGCAGGTACGGGACAGTCAATGAAAAACTGTTTTTT.

V is TRBV28 and J is TRBJ1-2, with 9 bases that match TRBD1. The CDR3 totals 16 residues. Germline V lookup: CDR1 MDHEN, CDR2 SYDVKM. Losses at the gene ends were 5 bases for V and 5 bases for J; bases not matched to a gene: 12. CDR3 sequence (DNA): TGTGCCAGCAGTCCCCATCACAGGGGGCAAGGGTATGGCTACACCTTC. It specifies CASSPHHRGQGYGYTF.

The genes are TRBV7-9 and TRBJ2-2; tentatively, D is TRBD2 (7 bases). Germline V CDR1 and CDR2: SEHNR, FQNEAQ (reference sequence). Deletions cut 5 bases from V and 5 bases from J, with 18 bases between. There are 16 residues in the CDR3. The CDR3 loop reads CASSPLGGGGTGELFF. CDR3 DNA sequence: TGTGCCAGCAGCCCCTTGGGAGGGGGAGGAACCGGGGAGCTGTTTTTT.

The rearrangement joins TRBV7-6 to TRBJ2-7; 9 bases map to TRBD1. This CDR3 has 14 residues. Germline trimming cut 4 bases from V and 2 bases from J; bases unmatched to any gene: 3. Germline lookup yields CDR1 SGHVS and CDR2 FNYEAQ. The CDR3 coding sequence is TGTGCCAGCAGCTCGGGACAGGGCCCCTACGAGCAGTACTTC. The encoded protein is CASSSGQGPYEQYF.

The chain recombines TRBV10-3 with TRBJ1-4, with 9 bases matching TRBD1. The CDR3 runs 14 residues. Germline lookup yields CDR1 ENHRY and CDR2 SYGVKD. V gave up 5 bases and J gave up 8 bases; unmatched junction bases: 6. CDR3 sequence (DNA): TGTGCCATCAGTACGGGACAGGGCGAGGAAAAACTGTTTTTT. This gives the protein CAISTGQGEEKLFF.

J is TRBJ2-1 and V is TRBV6-1, with D possibly TRBD1 on 5 matching bases. The CDR3 contains 15 residues. Germline CDR1 MNHNS, CDR2 SASEGT. V was clipped by 7 bases and J by 10 bases, with 23 bases between them. This CDR3 is CASMGRTLPKQEQFF. The CDR3 DNA sequence: TGTGCCAGCATGGGAAGGACACTACCCAAACAGGAGCAGTTCTTC.

V usage is TRBV5-8 and J usage is TRBJ2-7; D unresolved. The CDR3 contains 12 residues. Trimming removed 4 bases at V and 4 bases at J, with 9 bases between. CDR1 and CDR2 (germline): SGHTS, YDEGEE. CDR3 amino acids: CASSLSQYEQYV. CDR3 sequence (DNA): TGTGCCAGCAGCCTGTCACAGTACGAGCAGTACGTC.

About this clone itself: The junction departs from the called germline gene at one end, perhaps through a read error. The J gene is TRBJ1-2, the V gene TRBV7-9; the D is unclear. There are 14 residues in the CDR3. The germline gives CDR1 SEHNR, CDR2 FQNEAQ (reference sequence). CDR3 sequence (DNA): TGTTCCAGCAGCGTCAACGGAGCTAACTATGGCTACACCTTC. Protein: CSSSVNGANYGYTF.

V is TRBV5-1 and J is TRBJ1-2; no firm D call. There are 12 residues in the CDR3. Germline V gives CDR1 SGHRS, CDR2 YFSETQ. V lost 4 bases and J lost 8, with 12 bases in between. In DNA form, the CDR3 reads TGCGCCAGCAGCCCAGCAGGTGAAGGCTACACCTTC. Amino acid sequence: CASSPAGEGYTF.

This chain links TRBV19 with TRBJ1-1, with D maybe TRBD1 (6 bases). This CDR3 has 16 amino acids. The germline CDR1 and CDR2 sequences are LNHDA and SQIVND (reference sequence). Trimming stripped 4 bases from V and 0 bases from J, with 15 bases between. DNA for the CDR3: TGTGCCAGTAGTACCAGCAGGGGCCTAATGAACACTGAAGCTTTCTTT. Translated: CASSTSRGLMNTEAFF.

The rearrangement uses TRBV9 and TRBJ2-3, with 14 bases matching TRBD2. The V gene's germline CDR1 is SGDLS and CDR2 YYNGEE. V shed 3 bases and J 5 bases; nucleotides not matched to a gene: 2. CDR3 length equals 15 residues. This chain's CDR3 is CASSEGLAGGDTQYF. In DNA form, the CDR3 reads TGTGCCAGCAGCGAAGGACTAGCGGGGGGAGATACGCAGTATTTT.

CDR3 in DNA: TGTGCCAGCAGCTTAAGGGGGGGGGCAGATACGCAGTATTTT. It encodes CASSLRGGADTQYF. The rearrangement uses TRBV11-3 and TRBJ2-3; perhaps TRBD2 as D (7 bases). CDR3 length: 14 residues. Germline V lookup: CDR1 SGHNT, CDR2 YENEEA. Trimming shortened V by 2 bases and J by 4 bases, and 10 bases separated the two germline ends.

The gene calls are TRBV7-2 and TRBJ1-5, with D unclear. This CDR3 spans 14 amino acids. Germline V CDR1 and CDR2: SGHTA, FQGNSA. The V end lost 6 bases, the J end lost 7 bases, and 16 bases lay between the germline ends. CDR3 amino acids: CASRPATRGQPQHF. In nucleotides, the CDR3 is TGTGCCAGCAGGCCCGCTACCCGAGGCCAGCCCCAGCATTTT.

This clone was recorded once. CDR3 protein: CASSVKGEAGGFNEQFF. In DNA form, the CDR3 reads TGTGCCAGCAGCGTAAAGGGGGAGGCAGGGGGTTTTAATGAGCAGTTCTTC. The chain couples TRBV9 to TRBJ2-1; D may be TRBD1 (7 bases). V shed 1 base and J shed 7 bases, with 21 bases lying between them. The CDR3 covers 17 residues. Germline V gene data show CDR1 as SGDLS and CDR2 as YYNGEE.

V and J are TRBV6-1 and TRBJ1-1; possibly TRBD1 for D (5 bases). Trimming cost V 5 bases and J 5 bases, with 18 bases left between them. From germline, CDR1 is MNHNS and CDR2 SASEGT. The CDR3 extends over 15 amino acids. The CDR3 DNA reads TGTGCCAGCAGTCGGACCGGGACTTCAATAACTGAAGCTTTCTTT. It translates to CASSRTGTSITEAFF.

In DNA form, the CDR3 reads TGTGCCTGGAGTGAGGGGGGGCCTGAAGCTTTCTTT. It translates to CAWSEGGPEAFF. The V gene is TRBV30, the J gene TRBJ1-1, with TRBD1 as a possible D gene (6 bases). CDR1 and CDR2 (germline): GTSNPN, SVGIG (reference sequence). The CDR3 runs to 12 residues. V was shortened by 1 base and J by 6 bases, with 9 bases between the two germline ends.

The J gene is TRBJ2-5, the V gene TRBV5-1; no reliable D call. V lost 0 bases to trimming and J lost 4 bases, with 7 bases between them. The CDR3 loop spans 13 amino acids. Germline V gene sequence: CDR1 SGHRS, CDR2 YFSETQ. CDR3 in amino acids: CASSLGLGETQYF. The CDR3 DNA is TGCGCCAGCAGCTTGGGTCTCGGAGAGACCCAGTACTTC. Together with reference TRBV5-1 and TRBJ2-5, the CDR3 gives the full variable domain: KAGVTQTPRYLIKTRGQQVTLSCSPISGHRSVSWYQQTPGQGLQFLFEYFSETQRNKGNFPGRFSGRQFSNSRSEMNVSTLELGDSALYLCASSLGLGETQYFGPGTRLLVL.

V is TRBV6-1 and J is TRBJ2-7, with 8 bases that match TRBD1. The CDR3 runs 14 residues. Germline values: CDR1 MNHNS, CDR2 SASEGT. Losses at the gene ends were 6 bases for V and 5 bases for J; bases not matched to a gene: 9. In nucleotides, the CDR3 is TGTGCCAGCAGCCTCAAGACAGGGGTCAACGAGCAGTACTTC. Translating gives CASSLKTGVNEQYF.